The entry below describes one TCR beta chain. The record originates from a study of blood T cell repertoires in COVID-19. Study background: Donors in the United States, Italy and Spain gave samples during acute or convalescent COVID-19. PBMCs, B-cell-depleted T cells, or T cells were the source of the cDNA or gDNA that made up the material.

How the authors handled the data: Amplification with reference gene primers provided the estimates of nucleated cell counts. Sequenced by immunoSEQ multiplex PCR; TCRdb stores in-frame clones only, minus some. V and J calls and clone size are copied from that table; D and trimming were computed from the DNA. The sample yields 130,000 or so clones, approximately 90% seen once. The CDR3 sequence is 17 residues long. Germline V gene sequence: CDR1 SGHRS, CDR2 YFSETQ. V dropped 7 bases and J dropped 2; count of bases not matched to a gene: 9. Material for sequencing was peripheral blood. The rearrangement links TRBV5-1 to TRBJ2-6; 10 bases align to TRBD2. This TCR came from a man aged 65 to 85 with active COVID-19. The CDR3 reads CASGGTSGNAGANVLTF. The CDR3 DNA follows: TGCGCCAGCGGAGGCACTAGCGGGAATGCTGGGGCCAACGTCCTGACTTTC.